This T cell receptor (beta chain) was retrieved from a study of OX40 agonist ivuxolimab in advanced cancers. With regard to the full study: The costimulatory receptor OX40 (CD134) was targeted by ivuxolimab, a fully human IgG2 agonistic monoclonal antibody. The paper covers the monotherapy dose-escalation part of the phase I ivuxolimab trial, which included N ≈ 50 patients. Patients were allowed to have had prior anti-PD-1, anti-PD-L1 or anti-CTLA-4 therapy, and approximately 40% of the dose-escalation patients had been treated with checkpoint inhibitors. Three dose-escalation patients achieved partial responses, one with hepatocellular carcinoma and two with cutaneous melanoma. Peripheral TCRbeta sequencing aimed to test whether ivuxolimab altered TCR sequence diversity and caused clonal T-cell expansion. Of the 50 or so patients in dose escalation, around 19 had hepatocellular carcinoma, roughly 15 had melanoma, 9 had renal cell carcinoma and 9 had head and neck cancer. Intravenous ivuxolimab was administered to patients every 2 weeks at six dose levels: 0.01, 0.1, 0.3, 1.5, 3 and 10 mg/kg. A male proportion of around 80% and a mean age of approximately 60 years, ranging from 23 to 79, were recorded for the dose-escalation cohort.

Genomic DNA was isolated from the sorted cells so that the TCRbeta CDR3 region could be sequenced. TCRbeta CDR3 regions were sequenced using the immunoSEQ Assay. TCRdb obtained this table from immuneACCESS and retained in-frame rearrangements with V and J assigned. These tables miss some clones; where compared with another copy, unresolved V genes account for less than half of the shortfall, and the remainder is unexplained. The sample records tens of thousands of clones, 92% of which are singletons. The ten largest make up around 0.5% of the sample. This clone was seen just once. Its antigen is still unknown. The record has no base qualities; no much larger clone is one base away. The CDR3 goes from the cysteine to the phenylalanine over 16 residues. Only the CDR3 portion is preserved as DNA: 48 bases, with reading frame beginning at the first base. CDR1 and CDR2, looked up from the germline V gene (reference sequence), are SEHNR and FQNEAQ. V drops 3 bases and J drops 5 bases, leaving 16 bases in between.

Patients with a history of autoimmune disease or receiving systemic immunosuppression were excluded from the trial. In every dose cohort, peripheral blood was drawn for TCR sequencing at baseline, cycle 4 day 1, and cycle 7 day 1. The samples were drawn from a first-in-human, open-label, multicenter phase I dose-escalation trial of ivuxolimab. Adults with locally advanced or metastatic melanoma, renal cell, hepatocellular, or head and neck squamous cell carcinoma were enrolled in the trial. Before TCR sequencing, CD4+ T cells and CD8+ T cells were sorted from peripheral blood as separate populations. What the work shows at the level of the full study, not this receptor alone: Low levels of normalized T-cell clonal expansion were also seen in some patients who did not respond. In partial responders in the 0.1-3.0 mg/kg groups, normalized peripheral clonal expansion was found to be among the lowest, especially among CD8+ T cells. At doses of 0.1 to 3.0 mg/kg, clonal expansion of both CD4+ and CD8+ blood T cells was observed from baseline to week 6. Which antigens the clonally expanded peripheral T cells were specific for was not determined. After ivuxolimab, CD8+ T cells had more expanded clones than CD4+ T cells on average.

The TCR sequence derives from an adult with an advanced solid tumor such as melanoma, head and neck, liver or kidney cancer. Recombination connected TRBV7-9 to TRBJ2-2, with TRBD2 tentatively as D gene (5 bases match). The sample was CD4+ or CD8+ T cells sorted from blood, taken in a trial of the OX40 agonist ivuxolimab. The CDR3 in this case is CASSFPSMRVTGELFF. The bases read TGTGCCAGCAGCTTCCCATCGATGAGGGTAACCGGGGAGCTGTTTTTT.